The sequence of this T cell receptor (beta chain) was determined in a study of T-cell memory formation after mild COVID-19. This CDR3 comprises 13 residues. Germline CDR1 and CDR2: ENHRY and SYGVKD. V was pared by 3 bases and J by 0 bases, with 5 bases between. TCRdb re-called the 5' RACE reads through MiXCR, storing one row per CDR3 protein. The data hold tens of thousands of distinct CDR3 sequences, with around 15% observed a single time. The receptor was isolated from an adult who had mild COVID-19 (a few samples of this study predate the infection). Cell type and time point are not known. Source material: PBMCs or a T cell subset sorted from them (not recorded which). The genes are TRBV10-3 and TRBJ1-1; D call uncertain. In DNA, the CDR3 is TGTGCCATCAGTGAAAGGATGAACACTGAAGCTTTCTTT. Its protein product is CAISERMNTEAFF.